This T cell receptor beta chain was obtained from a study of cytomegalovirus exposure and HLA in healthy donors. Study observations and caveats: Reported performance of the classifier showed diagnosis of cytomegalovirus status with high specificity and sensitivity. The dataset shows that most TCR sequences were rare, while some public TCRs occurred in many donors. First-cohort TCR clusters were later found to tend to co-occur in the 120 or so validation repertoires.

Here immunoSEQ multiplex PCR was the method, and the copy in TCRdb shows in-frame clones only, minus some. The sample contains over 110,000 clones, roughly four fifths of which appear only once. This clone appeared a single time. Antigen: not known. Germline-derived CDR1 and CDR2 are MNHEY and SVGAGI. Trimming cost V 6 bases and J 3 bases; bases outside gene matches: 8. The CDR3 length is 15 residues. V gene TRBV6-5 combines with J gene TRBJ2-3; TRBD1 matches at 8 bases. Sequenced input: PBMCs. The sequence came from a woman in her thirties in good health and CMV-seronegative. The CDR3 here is CASSRQGAGTDTQYF. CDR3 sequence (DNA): TGTGCCAGCAGCCGTCAGGGGGCCGGGACAGATACGCAGTATTTT.